This T cell receptor (beta chain) was profiled in a study of cytomegalovirus exposure and HLA in healthy donors. Whole-study findings and limits: Among CMV-associated TCR beta chains, most appeared HLA-restricted in a later analysis. Segments of the TCR beta V type were, in most cases, productive about 90% or about 30% of the time in an earlier analysis.

13 Jbeta primers and 60 Vbeta primers were used for the PCR. The assay was immunoSEQ multiplex PCR, and TCRdb's table has in-frame clones only and misses some. The sample shows a few hundred thousand clones, approximately 90% of them seen only once. Germline V gives CDR1 SGHDT, CDR2 YYEEEE. The CDR3 is made up of 16 amino acids. Between the trimmed V and J ends, which lost 2 bases and 4 bases, there was a span of 19 bases. With regard to this clone: Antigen: not known.

Sequencing input: PBMCs. The receptor comes from a young woman in good health and CMV-seronegative. The V and J genes are TRBV5-6 and TRBJ2-7, with D uncertain. The CDR3: CASSLRWPIPFYEQYF. The CDR3 DNA reads as TGTGCCAGCAGCTTAAGATGGCCCATTCCCTTTTACGAGCAGTACTTC.